The present entry profiles one T cell receptor (beta chain) with its context. This entry is derived from a study of somatic mutations in cytotoxic T cells in rheumatoid arthritis. Isolation of the CD4+ and CD8+ populations was accomplished via positive magnetic bead selection, with purity assessed by flow cytometry. In the authors' methods: Rarely, patient CD8+ clones larger than 1% corresponded to published virus-specific TCRB sequences. Clones were sequenced by immunoSEQ multiplex PCR, and TCRdb holds only the in-frame ones, with some missing. D and trimming were read from the DNA, whereas the V and J calls and clone size are those reported in that table. The repertoire holds over 8,500 clones, with 70% to 85% as singletons. J gave up 2 bases and V 2 bases, and 21 bases lay outside the gene matches. The CDR3 runs to 21 residues.

The V gene is TRBV23-1, the J gene TRBJ2-3, with 8 bases fitting TRBD2. TRBV23-1 is given ORF status, its function remaining uncertain. The material sequenced was CD8+ T cells sorted from blood. This TCR came from a woman aged 60-75 years with rheumatoid arthritis. The CDR3 region has the DNA TGCGCCAGCAGTCAACCCGTAACTAGCGGTCGGGGGGGGTGGGACACAGATACGCAGTATTTT. Residues: CASSQPVTSGRGGWDTDTQYF.